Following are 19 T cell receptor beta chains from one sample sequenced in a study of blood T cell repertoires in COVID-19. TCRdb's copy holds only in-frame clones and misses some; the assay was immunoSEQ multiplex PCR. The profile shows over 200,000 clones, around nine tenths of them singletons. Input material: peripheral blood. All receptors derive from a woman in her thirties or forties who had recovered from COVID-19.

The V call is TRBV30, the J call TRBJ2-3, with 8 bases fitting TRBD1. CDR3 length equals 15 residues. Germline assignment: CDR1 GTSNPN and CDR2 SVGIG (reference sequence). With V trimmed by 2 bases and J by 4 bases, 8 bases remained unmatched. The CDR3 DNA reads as TGTGCCTGGAGTACCCGGACAGGGCGCCCAGATACGCAGTATTTT. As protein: CAWSTRTGRPDTQYF.

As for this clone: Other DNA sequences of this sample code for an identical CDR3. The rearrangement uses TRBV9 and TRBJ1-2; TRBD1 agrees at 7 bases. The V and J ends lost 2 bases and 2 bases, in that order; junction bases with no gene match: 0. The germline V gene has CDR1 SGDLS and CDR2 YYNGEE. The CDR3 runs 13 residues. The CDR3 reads CASSVDRNYGYTF. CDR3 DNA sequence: TGTGCCAGCAGCGTGGACAGGAACTATGGCTACACCTTC. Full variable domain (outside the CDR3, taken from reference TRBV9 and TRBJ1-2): DSGVTQTPKHLITATGQRVTLRCSPRSGDLSVYWYQQSLDQGLQFLIQYYNGEERAKGNILERFSAQQFPDLHSELNLSSLELGDSALYFCASSVDRNYGYTFGSGTRLTVV.

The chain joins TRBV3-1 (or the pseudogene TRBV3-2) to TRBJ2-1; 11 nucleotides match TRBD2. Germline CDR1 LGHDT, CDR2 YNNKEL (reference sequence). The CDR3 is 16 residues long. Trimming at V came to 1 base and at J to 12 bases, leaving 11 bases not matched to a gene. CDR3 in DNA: TGTGCCAGCAGCCAAGCCAGACTAGCGGGGAAGGTTGGGCAGTTCTTC. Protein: CASSQARLAGKVGQFF.

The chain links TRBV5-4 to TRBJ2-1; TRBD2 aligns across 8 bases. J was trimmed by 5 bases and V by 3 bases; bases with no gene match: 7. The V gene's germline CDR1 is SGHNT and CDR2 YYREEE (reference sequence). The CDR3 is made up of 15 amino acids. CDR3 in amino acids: CASSWGREANNEQFF. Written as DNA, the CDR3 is TGTGCCAGCAGCTGGGGGCGGGAGGCGAACAATGAGCAGTTCTTC. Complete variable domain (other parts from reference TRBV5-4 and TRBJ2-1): ETGVTQSPTHLIKTRGQQVTLRCSSQSGHNTVSWYQQALGQGPQFIFQYYREEENGRGNFPPRFSGLQFPNYSSELNVNALELDDSALYLCASSWGREANNEQFFGPGTRLTVL.

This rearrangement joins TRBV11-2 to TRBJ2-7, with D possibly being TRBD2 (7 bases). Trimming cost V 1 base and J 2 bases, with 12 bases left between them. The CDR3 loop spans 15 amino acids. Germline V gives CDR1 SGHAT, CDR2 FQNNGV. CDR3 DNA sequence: TGTGCCAGCAGCTTAGCGGCCGGGGGGCCCTACGAGCAGTACTTC. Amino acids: CASSLAAGGPYEQYF.

The CDR3 loop reads CATSRGWLAAYNEQFF. CDR3 nucleotide sequence: TGTGCCACCAGCAGAGGATGGCTAGCGGCTTACAATGAGCAGTTCTTC. V and J are TRBV15 and TRBJ2-1, with 7 bases lining up with TRBD2. The CDR3 is 16 residues long. J gave up 4 bases and V 1 base, and 7 bases lay outside the gene matches. From germline, CDR1 is LNHNV and CDR2 YYDKDF (reference sequence).

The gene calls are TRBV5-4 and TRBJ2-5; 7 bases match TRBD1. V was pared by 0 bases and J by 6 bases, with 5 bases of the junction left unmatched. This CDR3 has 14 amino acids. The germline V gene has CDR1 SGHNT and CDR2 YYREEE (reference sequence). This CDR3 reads CASSLADRVQTQYF. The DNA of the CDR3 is TGTGCCAGCAGCTTGGCCGACAGGGTACAGACCCAGTACTTC.

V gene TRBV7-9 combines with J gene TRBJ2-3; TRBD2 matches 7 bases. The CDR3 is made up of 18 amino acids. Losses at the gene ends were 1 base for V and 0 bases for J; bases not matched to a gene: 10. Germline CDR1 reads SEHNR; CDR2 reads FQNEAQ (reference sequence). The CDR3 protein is CASSLGTIAGVSTDTQYF. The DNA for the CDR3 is TGTGCCAGCAGCTTAGGTACTATCGCGGGAGTGAGCACAGATACGCAGTATTTT. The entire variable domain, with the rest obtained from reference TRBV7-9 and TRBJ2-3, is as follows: DTGVSQNPRHKITKRGQNVTFRCDPISEHNRLYWYRQTLGQGPEFLTYFQNEAQLEKSRLLSDRFSAERPKGSFSTLEIQRTEQGDSAMYLCASSLGTIAGVSTDTQYFGPGTRLTVL.

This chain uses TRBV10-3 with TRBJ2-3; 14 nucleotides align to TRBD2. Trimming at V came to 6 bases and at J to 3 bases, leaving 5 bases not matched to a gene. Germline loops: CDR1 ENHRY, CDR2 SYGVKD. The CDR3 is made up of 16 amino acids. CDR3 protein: CAISGTSGSLTDTQYF. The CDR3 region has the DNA TGTGCCATCAGCGGGACTAGCGGGAGTTTGACAGATACGCAGTATTTT.

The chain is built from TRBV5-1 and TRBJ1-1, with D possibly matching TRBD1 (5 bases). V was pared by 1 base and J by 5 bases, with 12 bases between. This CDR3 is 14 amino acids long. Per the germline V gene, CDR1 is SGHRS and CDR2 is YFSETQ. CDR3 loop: CASSLSGGGTEAFF. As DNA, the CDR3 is TGCGCCAGCAGCTTGTCTGGGGGGGGGACTGAAGCTTTCTTT. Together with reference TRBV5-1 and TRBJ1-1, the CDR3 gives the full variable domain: KAGVTQTPRYLIKTRGQQVTLSCSPISGHRSVSWYQQTPGQGLQFLFEYFSETQRNKGNFPGRFSGRQFSNSRSEMNVSTLELGDSALYLCASSLSGGGTEAFFGQGTRLTVV.

As DNA, the CDR3 is TGTGCCAGCAGTATGACTAGCGGGAGGTACGAGCAGTACTTC. This gives the protein CASSMTSGRYEQYF. V usage is TRBV6-5 and J usage is TRBJ2-7; 13 nucleotides agree with TRBD2. The CDR3 loop spans 14 amino acids. Germline V gene lookup returns CDR1 MNHEY and CDR2 SVGAGI. V lost 5 bases and J lost 4; bases outside the gene matches: 2.

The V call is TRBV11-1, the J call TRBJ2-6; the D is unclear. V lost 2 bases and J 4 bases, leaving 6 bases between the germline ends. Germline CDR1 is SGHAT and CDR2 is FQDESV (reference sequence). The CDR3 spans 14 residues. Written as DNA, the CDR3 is TGTGCCAGCAGCTTATTGAGGGGGGCCAACGTCCTGACTTTC. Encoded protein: CASSLLRGANVLTF.

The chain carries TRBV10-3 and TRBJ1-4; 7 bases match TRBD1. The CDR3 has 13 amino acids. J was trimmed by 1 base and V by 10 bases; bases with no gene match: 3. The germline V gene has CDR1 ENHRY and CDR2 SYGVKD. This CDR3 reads CATQGETNEKLFF. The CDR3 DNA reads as TGTGCCACCCAGGGGGAAACTAATGAAAAACTGTTTTTT.

The CDR3 is CASSPIGGVSYNEQFF. The CDR3 nucleotides are TGTGCCAGCTCACCAATTGGGGGGGTTTCCTACAATGAGCAGTTCTTC. The V gene is TRBV18, the J gene TRBJ2-1; TRBD2 agrees at 7 bases. V gave up 2 bases and J gave up 1 base; unmatched junction bases: 5. Germline CDR1 KGHSH, CDR2 LQKENI. The CDR3 totals 16 residues.

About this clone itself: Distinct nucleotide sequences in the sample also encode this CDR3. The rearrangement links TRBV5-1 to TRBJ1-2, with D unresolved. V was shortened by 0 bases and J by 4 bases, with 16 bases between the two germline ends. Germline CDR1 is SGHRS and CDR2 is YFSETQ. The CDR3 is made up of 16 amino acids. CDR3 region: CASSLAGRAAPYGYTF. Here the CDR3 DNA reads TGCGCCAGCAGCTTGGCGGGAAGGGCCGCCCCCTATGGCTACACCTTC.

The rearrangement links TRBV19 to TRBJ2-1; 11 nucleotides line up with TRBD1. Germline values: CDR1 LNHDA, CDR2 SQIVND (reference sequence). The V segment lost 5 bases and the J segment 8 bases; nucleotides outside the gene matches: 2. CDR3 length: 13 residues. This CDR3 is CASSGQGADEQFF. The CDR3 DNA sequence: TGTGCCAGTAGTGGACAGGGGGCCGATGAGCAGTTCTTC.

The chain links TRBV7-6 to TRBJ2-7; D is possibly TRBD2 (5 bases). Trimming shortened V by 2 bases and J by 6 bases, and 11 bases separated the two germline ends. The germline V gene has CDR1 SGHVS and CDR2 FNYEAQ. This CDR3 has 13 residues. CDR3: CASSLRGRAEQYF. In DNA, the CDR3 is TGTGCCAGCAGCTTACGGGGTAGGGCCGAGCAGTACTTC.

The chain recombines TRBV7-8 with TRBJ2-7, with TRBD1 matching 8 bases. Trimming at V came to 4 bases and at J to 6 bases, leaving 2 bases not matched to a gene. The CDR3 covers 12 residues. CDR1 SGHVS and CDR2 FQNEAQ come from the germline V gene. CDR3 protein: CASSSTGVEQYV. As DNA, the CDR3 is TGTGCCAGCAGCTCGACAGGGGTCGAGCAGTACGTC.

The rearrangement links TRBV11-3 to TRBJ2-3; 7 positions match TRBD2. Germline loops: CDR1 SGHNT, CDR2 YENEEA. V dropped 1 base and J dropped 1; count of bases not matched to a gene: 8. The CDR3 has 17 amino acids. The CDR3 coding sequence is TGTGCCAGCAGCTTAGTGGGCGGGCTAGCGGGCACAGATACGCAGTATTTT. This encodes CASSLVGGLAGTDTQYF.